The 28 T cell receptor beta chains below come from one sample, sequenced in a study of CD8+ T cells in alopecia areata. TCR sequencing used cDNA made by reverse transcription of extracted RNA. Only in-frame clones appear in the TCRdb table, and some are missing; sequencing was by immunoSEQ multiplex PCR. The profile covers around 19,000 clones, with approximately 59% appearing a single time and under 8.5% taken by the ten largest. Treatment denoted: oral pan-JAK inhibitor, 5-10 mg twice daily. Alopecia areata patients gave lesional scalp punch biopsies and peripheral blood samples. Here the sequenced sample was skin, taken at week 4, from a patient treated with tofacitinib. All receptors derive from a human donor with alopecia areata.

The gene calls are TRBV6-6 and TRBJ2-7; weak D call: TRBD2 (6 bases). Looked up from germline, CDR1 is MNHNY and CDR2 is SVGAGI (reference sequence). This CDR3 is 14 amino acids long. Trimming shortened V by 1 base and J by 5 bases, and 12 bases separated the two germline ends. CDR3 amino acids: CASSYLGDWDEQYF. CDR3 sequence (DNA): TGTGCCAGCAGTTACTTGGGGGACTGGGACGAGCAGTACTTC.

The chain combines TRBV7-2 with TRBJ2-3; TRBD2 agrees at 13 bases. V lost 2 bases to trimming and J lost 5 bases; unmatched junction nucleotides: 4. The CDR3 has 16 residues. Germline V gene data show CDR1 as SGHTA and CDR2 as FQGNSA. In DNA form, the CDR3 reads TGTGCCAGCAGCTTACTCGGACTAGCGGGGGAAGATACGCAGTATTTT. Translated, it gives CASSLLGLAGEDTQYF. The full variable domain, completed using reference TRBV7-2 and TRBJ2-3, is GAGVSQSPSNKVTEKGKDVELRCDPISGHTALYWYRQSLGQGLEFLIYFQGNSAPDKSGLPSDRFSAERTGGSVSTLTIQRTQQEDSAVYLCASSLLGLAGEDTQYFGPGTRLTVL.

This rearrangement joins TRBV20-1 to TRBJ1-1; D might be TRBD1 (5 bases). CDR3 length equals 11 residues. Trimming left V 6 bases short and J 4 bases short, with 9 bases between. CDR1 and CDR2 (germline): DFQATT, SNEGSKA (reference sequence). The CDR3 is CSARGFTEAFF. The CDR3 nucleotides are TGCAGTGCCCGGGGGTTCACTGAAGCTTTCTTT.

This clone was picked up a small number of times. The chain combines TRBV7-9 with TRBJ1-1, with a weak D call TRBD1 (6 bases). V was shortened by 5 bases and J by 0 bases, with 19 bases between the two germline ends. The CDR3 has 17 residues. CDR1 is SEHNR, CDR2 FQNEAQ, per germline (reference sequence). The CDR3 spells CASSTHHLGAMNTEAFF. In DNA, the CDR3 is TGTGCCAGCAGCACCCACCACCTGGGGGCTATGAACACTGAAGCTTTCTTT. The entire variable domain, with the rest obtained from reference TRBV7-9 and TRBJ1-1, is as follows: DTGVSQNPRHKITKRGQNVTFRCDPISEHNRLYWYRQTLGQGPEFLTYFQNEAQLEKSRLLSDRFSAERPKGSFSTLEIQRTEQGDSAMYLCASSTHHLGAMNTEAFFGQGTRLTVV.

There are a few counts of this clone. This chain links TRBV10-3 with TRBJ2-6; TRBD1 matches at 9 bases. Germline V gives CDR1 ENHRY, CDR2 SYGVKD. Germline trimming cut 8 bases from V and 0 bases from J; bases unmatched to any gene: 8. The CDR3 runs to 17 residues. The CDR3 is CAIEGTGSRSGANVLTF. As DNA, the CDR3 is TGTGCCATCGAGGGGACAGGGTCCCGCTCTGGGGCCAACGTCCTGACTTTC.

The J gene is TRBJ1-6, the V gene TRBV27; D gene unclear. V was pared by 9 bases and J by 8 bases, with 17 bases between. This CDR3 has 14 amino acids. Germline loops: CDR1 MNHEY, CDR2 SMNVEV (reference sequence). CDR3 coding DNA: TGTGCCAGTAGCATGTTACCGAGCTATTCACCCCTCCACTTT. Translating gives CASSMLPSYSPLHF.

The sample holds a few counts of this clone. The chain joins TRBV5-4 to TRBJ2-7; D gene unclear. V dropped 4 bases and J dropped 7 bases, with 9 bases sitting between them. Germline values: CDR1 SGHNT, CDR2 YYREEE (reference sequence). The CDR3 runs 11 residues. For the CDR3, the DNA is TGTGCCAGCAGCCTGGTATCAGAGCAGTACTTC. It codes for CASSLVSEQYF.

The chain employs TRBV2 and TRBJ1-2; D gene ambiguous. Trimming removed 6 bases from V and 4 bases from J, with 6 bases in between. The CDR3 totals 11 residues. Germline V gives CDR1 SNHLY, CDR2 FYNNEI. CDR3 nucleotides: TGTGCCAGCAGGGCAGCCTATGGCTACACCTTC. Protein sequence: CASRAAYGYTF.

CDR3 in amino acids: CSVVVGTEAFF. In DNA, the CDR3 is TGCAGCGTTGTAGTAGGGACTGAAGCTTTCTTT. J is TRBJ1-1 and V is TRBV29-1; D uncertain. Germline V gene lookup returns CDR1 SQVTM and CDR2 ANQGSEA. With 4 bases removed from V and 5 bases from J, the gap between germline ends came to 8 bases. CDR3 length: 11 residues.

The chain links TRBV19 to TRBJ2-3; D possibly uses TRBD1 or TRBD2 (5 bases each). The CDR3 is 15 residues long. Germline CDR1 and CDR2: LNHDA and SQIVND (reference sequence). The V gene lost 1 base and the J gene lost 2 bases, with 10 bases spanning the gap. The DNA for the CDR3 is TGTGCCAGTAGTATAGGGGACGGTTACACAGATACGCAGTATTTT. It translates to CASSIGDGYTDTQYF.

The chain uses TRBV19 and TRBJ1-5, with 9 bases aligning to TRBD1. This CDR3 spans 14 amino acids. The V and J ends lost 7 bases and 8 bases, in that order; junction bases with no gene match: 9. Germline-derived CDR1 and CDR2 are LNHDA and SQIVND (reference sequence). The CDR3 region has the DNA TGTGCCAGTAACCCTCGGACAGGGGTTGAGCCCCAGCATTTT. This sequence encodes CASNPRTGVEPQHF.

This clone was seen just once. DNA of the CDR3: TGTGCCTGGACCGGACAGGGGGCGCTTTATGAAAAACTGTTTTTT. It is translated as CAWTGQGALYEKLFF. The gene calls are TRBV30 and TRBJ1-4, with TRBD1 matching 11 bases. The CDR3 loop spans 15 amino acids. J lost 6 bases, V lost 4 bases, and 7 bases had no gene match. CDR1 is GTSNPN and CDR2 is SVGIG in the germline V gene (reference sequence).

This sequence joins TRBV5-1 and TRBJ1-1, with D maybe TRBD1 (5 bases). V gave up 0 bases and J gave up 6 bases, with 15 bases separating them. Germline-derived CDR1 and CDR2 are SGHRS and YFSETQ. This CDR3 contains 15 residues. The CDR3: CASSLESGRGAEAFF. CDR3 nucleotide sequence: TGCGCCAGCAGCTTGGAGAGCGGTAGGGGTGCTGAAGCTTTCTTT.

Concerning this clone: This CDR3 is also generated by other DNA sequences in the sample. This rearrangement joins TRBV6-1 to TRBJ2-2; the D gene is possibly TRBD1 (6 bases). This CDR3 comprises 13 residues. CDR1 and CDR2 from the germline V gene are MNHNS and SASEGT. With 6 bases removed from V and 6 bases from J, the gap between germline ends came to 11 bases. The CDR3, as DNA: TGTGCCAGCAGACAAACAGGGCCCGGGGAGCTGTTTTTT. As protein: CASRQTGPGELFF.

This CDR3 is CASSYGGQITDTQYF. In DNA, the CDR3 is TGTGCCAGCAGTTACGGGGGACAGATCACAGATACGCAGTATTTT. This rearrangement joins TRBV6-6 to TRBJ2-3; 7 bases align to TRBD1. The CDR3 has 15 amino acids. Germline V CDR1 and CDR2: MNHNY, SVGAGI (reference sequence). V was pared by 2 bases and J by 2 bases, with 4 bases of the junction left unmatched.

V and J are TRBV4-1 and TRBJ1-6, with 8 bases that match TRBD1. Germline CDR1 and CDR2: MGHRA and YSYEKL. CDR3 size: 17 residues. The junction had 7 bases not matched to a gene; V was cut back by 2 bases and J by 4 bases. The CDR3 nucleotides are TGCGCCAGCAGCCAAACGGGAGACAGGGGATATAATTCACCCCTCCACTTT. Residues: CASSQTGDRGYNSPLHF.

The rearrangement uses TRBV7-9 and TRBJ1-4, with D perhaps matching TRBD1 (6 bases). The germline V gene encodes CDR1 SEHNR and CDR2 FQNEAQ (reference sequence). V was trimmed by 5 bases and J by 5 bases, leaving 18 bases between them. This CDR3 is 16 amino acids long. Written as DNA, the CDR3 is TGTGCCAGCAGCCGCCCCTCGGACAGCCTAAATGAAAAACTGTTTTTT. Protein product: CASSRPSDSLNEKLFF.

This clone has a single count. The gene calls are TRBV6-6 and TRBJ1-6; 8 bases agree with TRBD1. This CDR3 spans 15 amino acids. Unmatched junction bases numbered 2, after V lost 2 bases and J lost 5 bases. Germline CDR1 MNHNY, CDR2 SVGAGI (reference sequence). The CDR3 loop is CASSYRQGNNSPLHF. CDR3 coding DNA: TGTGCCAGCAGTTACCGACAGGGGAATAATTCACCCCTCCACTTT.

The gene calls are TRBV11-2 and TRBJ2-1; no reliable D call. V gave up 3 bases and J gave up 5 bases, with 5 bases separating them. CDR3 length equals 12 residues. Germline V gene sequence: CDR1 SGHAT, CDR2 FQNNGV. CDR3 in amino acids: CASSLIDNEQFF. CDR3 nucleotide sequence: TGTGCCAGCAGCTTGATCGACAATGAGCAGTTCTTC.

This clone was detected a few times. This rearrangement joins TRBV7-2 to TRBJ1-1, with 8 bases aligning to TRBD1. V lost 5 bases to trimming and J lost 11 bases; unmatched junction nucleotides: 4. The CDR3 is 11 residues long. Germline V CDR1 and CDR2: SGHTA, FQGNSA. CDR3 sequence (DNA): TGTGCCAGCAGCCTGGGGACAGGCGCTTTCTTT. It translates to CASSLGTGAFF.

V usage is TRBV7-8 and J usage is TRBJ2-1; D ambiguous. CDR3 size: 17 residues. The V end was cut by 0 bases, the J end by 8 bases, with 20 bases between. CDR1 and CDR2 from the germline V gene are SGHVS and FQNEAQ. CDR3: CASSLAVPVLWSHEQFF. The CDR3 coding sequence is TGTGCCAGCAGCTTAGCGGTCCCCGTCCTCTGGTCTCATGAGCAGTTCTTC.

The chain carries TRBV27 and TRBJ1-2, with D tentatively TRBD1 (5 bases). Germline V gene sequence: CDR1 MNHEY, CDR2 SMNVEV (reference sequence). V lost 1 base, J lost 4 bases, and 10 bases lay in between. The CDR3 consists of 14 residues. The CDR3 DNA is TGTGCCAGCAGTTTATTTAGGGACGGCTATGGCTACACCTTC. This codes for CASSLFRDGYGYTF.

V gene TRBV6-1 combines with J gene TRBJ1-2, with no clear D. The V gene lost 8 bases and the J gene lost 0 bases, with 10 bases spanning the gap. The germline V gene has CDR1 MNHNS and CDR2 SASEGT. The CDR3 sequence is 13 residues long. CDR3 sequence (DNA): TGTGCCAGCTCGGAGGTACCTAACTATGGCTACACCTTC. This translates into CASSEVPNYGYTF.

This clone was seen a handful of times. The chain has TRBV6-1 and TRBJ1-3; 7 bases map to TRBD1. V dropped 6 bases and J dropped 2; count of bases not matched to a gene: 4. Germline-derived CDR1 and CDR2 are MNHNS and SASEGT. The CDR3 spans 14 residues. Here the CDR3 DNA reads TGTGCCAGCAGCCCCACAGGGGCTGGAAACACCATATATTTT. Protein product: CASSPTGAGNTIYF.

This clone was picked up a small number of times. The chain employs TRBV7-9 and TRBJ2-2; 7 nucleotides match TRBD1. Germline trimming cut 1 base from V and 4 bases from J; bases unmatched to any gene: 3. Germline CDR1 reads SEHNR; CDR2 reads FQNEAQ (reference sequence). CDR3 length: 15 amino acids. The CDR3 region is CASSLVGQITGELFF. The CDR3 DNA reads as TGTGCCAGCAGCTTAGTGGGACAGATCACCGGGGAGCTGTTTTTT.

The rearrangement links TRBV14 to TRBJ2-2; perhaps D is TRBD1 or TRBD2 (5 bases each). This CDR3 is 14 amino acids long. Germline CDR1 SGHDN, CDR2 FVKESK. Trimming removed 6 bases from V and 3 bases from J, with 11 bases in between. CDR3 residues: CASRSGTDTGELFF. CDR3 DNA sequence: TGTGCCAGCAGGTCCGGGACCGACACCGGGGAGCTGTTTTTT.

The chain is built from TRBV6-6 and TRBJ2-3; D call uncertain. Deletions cut 0 bases from V and 3 bases from J, with 4 bases between. The CDR3 has 13 residues. The V gene's germline CDR1 is MNHNY and CDR2 SVGAGI (reference sequence). The CDR3 DNA is TGTGCCAGCAGTTACTCCGGGACAGATACGCAGTATTTT. Amino acids: CASSYSGTDTQYF.

The table lists this clone with a few counts. This chain connects TRBV6-5 to TRBJ2-7, with D maybe TRBD1 (5 bases). The CDR3 totals 13 residues. V was pared by 1 base and J by 3 bases, with 7 bases between. Germline CDR1 reads MNHEY; CDR2 reads SVGAGI. The CDR3, as DNA: TGTGCCAGCAGTTACTACAGGAACTACGAGCAGTACTTC. Residues: CASSYYRNYEQYF.